The 21 T cell receptor beta chains below were found in one sample sequenced in a study of blood T cell repertoires in COVID-19. Sequenced by immunoSEQ multiplex PCR; TCRdb stores in-frame clones only, minus some. The table lists under 300,000 clones, more than 75% of them singletons. Sequencing used peripheral blood. These receptors came from a woman in her 70s with active or convalescent COVID-19.

V and J are TRBV29-1 and TRBJ1-2, with D uncertain. The germline V gene encodes CDR1 SQVTM and CDR2 ANQGSEA. The V and J ends lost 4 bases and 8 bases respectively, with 14 bases between them. The CDR3 runs 12 residues. The DNA of the CDR3 is TGCAGCGTTGCTCCGGGAATCTCGGGCTACACCTTC. Translating gives CSVAPGISGYTF.

The chain recombines TRBV2 with TRBJ1-2; 8 positions match TRBD1. Germline CDR1 SNHLY, CDR2 FYNNEI. Trimming removed 6 bases from V and 7 bases from J; junction bases left unmatched: 16. This CDR3 contains 16 residues. CDR3 nucleotides: TGTGCCAGCAGCGAATTGCCAACAACAGGGGGAGGTGGCTACACCTTC. It translates to CASSELPTTGGGGYTF.

This chain links TRBV18 with TRBJ1-3; D ambiguous. V gave up 1 base and J gave up 0 bases, with 10 bases separating them. CDR1 KGHSH and CDR2 LQKENI come from the germline V gene. This CDR3 has 16 amino acids. The CDR3 spells CASSPLELRSGNTIYF. CDR3 DNA sequence: TGTGCCAGCTCACCACTCGAACTCCGCTCTGGAAACACCATATATTTT. Full variable domain (outside the CDR3, taken from reference TRBV18 and TRBJ1-3): NAGVMQNPRHLVRRRGQEARLRCSPMKGHSHVYWYRQLPEEGLKFMVYLQKENIIDESGMPKERFSAEFPKEGPSILRIQQVVRGDSAAYFCASSPLELRSGNTIYFGEGSWLTVV.

The CDR3 spells CASRGQGANEKLFF. CDR3 DNA: TGCGCCAGCAGGGGACAGGGAGCGAATGAAAAACTGTTTTTT. V is TRBV10-1 and J is TRBJ1-4, with 9 bases that match TRBD1. In germline, CDR1 is WNHNN, CDR2 SYGVQD (reference sequence). With V trimmed by 6 bases and J by 5 bases, 4 bases remained unmatched. The CDR3 is 14 residues long.

The chain links TRBV5-1 to TRBJ1-1, with D possibly matching TRBD1 (6 bases). The CDR3 length is 14 residues. CDR1 is SGHRS, CDR2 YFSETQ, per germline. Trimming took off 0 bases at V and 10 bases at J, with 16 bases between the two ends. CDR3 protein: CASSLVTGNNGAFF. The CDR3 nucleotides are TGCGCCAGCAGCTTGGTTACAGGGAATAATGGAGCTTTCTTT.

The V call is TRBV6-6, the J call TRBJ1-3; 10 bases are a match to TRBD1. Germline loops: CDR1 MNHNY, CDR2 SVGAGI (reference sequence). The junction had 4 bases not matched to a gene; V was cut back by 6 bases and J by 2 bases. The length of the CDR3 is 15 residues. In DNA, the CDR3 is TGTGCCAGCAGCACGGGACAGGGGCCTGGAAACACCATATATTTT. Its protein is CASSTGQGPGNTIYF.

The chain combines TRBV11-3 with TRBJ2-7, with D maybe TRBD1 (6 bases). Germline V lookup: CDR1 SGHNT, CDR2 YENEEA. This CDR3 has 13 amino acids. Between the trimmed V and J ends, which lost 5 bases and 2 bases, there was a span of 10 bases. In nucleotides, the CDR3 is TGTGCCAGCAGCCCTGGACAGCCCTACGAGCAGTACTTC. This encodes CASSPGQPYEQYF.

The J gene is TRBJ1-2, the V gene TRBV9; D not resolved. Trimming removed 7 bases at V and 0 bases at J, with 10 bases between. Germline V gene lookup returns CDR1 SGDLS and CDR2 YYNGEE. The CDR3 is made up of 13 amino acids. The CDR3 sequence: CASPEASNYGYTF. CDR3 nucleotide sequence: TGTGCCAGCCCCGAGGCATCTAACTATGGCTACACCTTC.

This clone was seen a few times. In DNA form, the CDR3 reads TGTGCCAGCACCAGCCGGGACAGGGGCTATGGCTACACCTTC. Translation gives CASTSRDRGYGYTF. The chain has TRBV3-1 (or the pseudogene TRBV3-2) and TRBJ1-2; 10 nucleotides match TRBD1. The germline gives CDR1 LGHDT, CDR2 YNNKEL (reference sequence). CDR3 length: 14 residues. V was pared by 7 bases and J by 4 bases, with 6 bases of the junction left unmatched.

The DNA for the CDR3 is TGTGCCAGCAGTCCTACCGGAGACACTGAAGCTTTCTTT. It encodes CASSPTGDTEAFF. The chain is built from TRBV6-5 and TRBJ1-1; D gene uncertain. This CDR3 is built from 13 residues. Germline-derived CDR1 and CDR2 are MNHEY and SVGAGI. V was pared by 5 bases and J by 3 bases, with 10 bases between.

J is TRBJ1-2 and V is TRBV6-5; 9 bases align to TRBD1. The CDR3 is made up of 14 amino acids. With V trimmed by 8 bases and J by 3 bases, 7 bases remained unmatched. CDR1 is MNHEY and CDR2 is SVGAGI in the germline V gene. In DNA, the CDR3 is TGTGCCAGCCCTCCGGGACAGGGATACTATGGCTACACCTTC. It yields the protein CASPPGQGYYGYTF.

The rearrangement links TRBV7-9 to TRBJ2-7; D unclear. CDR3 length: 14 residues. The germline gives CDR1 SEHNR, CDR2 FQNEAQ (reference sequence). Deletions cut 6 bases from V and 0 bases from J, with 12 bases between. The CDR3 spells CASSLVGSSYEQYF. CDR3 nucleotides: TGTGCCAGCAGTTTGGTCGGGTCCTCCTACGAGCAGTACTTC. Full variable domain (rest looked up from reference TRBV7-9 and TRBJ2-7): DTGVSQNPRHKITKRGQNVTFRCDPISEHNRLYWYRQTLGQGPEFLTYFQNEAQLEKSRLLSDRFSAERPKGSFSTLEIQRTEQGDSAMYLCASSLVGSSYEQYFGPGTRLTVT.

This clone occurred once. DNA for the CDR3: TGTGCCAGCACCCCCACGGGAGGCACTGAAGCTTTCTTT. Amino acids: CASTPTGGTEAFF. The J gene is TRBJ1-1, the V gene TRBV27, with unresolved D. This CDR3 contains 13 residues. CDR1 is MNHEY, CDR2 SMNVEV, per germline (reference sequence). V was clipped by 7 bases and J by 4 bases, with 13 bases between them.

This chain connects TRBV6-5 to TRBJ1-1; D gene unclear. This CDR3 contains 15 residues. Trimming stripped 6 bases from V and 1 base from J, with 15 bases between. Germline CDR1 reads MNHEY; CDR2 reads SVGAGI. In DNA, the CDR3 is TGTGCCAGCAGCGACTCGTCGTCGGAGAACACTGAAGCTTTCTTT. Translation gives CASSDSSSENTEAFF.

This rearrangement joins TRBV19 to TRBJ2-7; D may be TRBD1 (6 bases). CDR3 size: 17 residues. From germline, CDR1 is LNHDA and CDR2 SQIVND (reference sequence). V lost 3 bases to trimming and J lost 5 bases, with 23 bases between them. The CDR3: CASSISWGRPTFDEQYF. CDR3 sequence (DNA): TGTGCCAGTAGTATCTCTTGGGGGCGGCCGACGTTTGACGAGCAGTACTTC.

The chain couples TRBV9 to TRBJ2-2; D remains unclear. Germline CDR1 SGDLS, CDR2 YYNGEE. The CDR3 length is 13 residues. V gave up 0 bases and J gave up 6 bases, with 6 bases separating them. For the CDR3, the DNA is TGTGCCAGCAGCGTAGTTTCCGCCGGGGAGCTGTTTTTT. It is translated as CASSVVSAGELFF.

The chain links TRBV5-6 to TRBJ1-1; no definite D call. The CDR3 contains 14 residues. Trimming removed 4 bases from V and 0 bases from J, with 10 bases in between. CDR1 SGHDT and CDR2 YYEEEE come from the germline V gene. The CDR3 protein is CASSKLTVNTEAFF. As DNA, the CDR3 is TGTGCCAGCAGCAAGTTAACAGTGAACACTGAAGCTTTCTTT.

This clone was detected once. The chain employs TRBV5-6 and TRBJ2-7, with no clear D. This CDR3 contains 11 residues. The V end was cut by 4 bases, the J end by 6 bases, with 8 bases between. In germline, CDR1 is SGHDT, CDR2 YYEEEE. The CDR3 DNA sequence: TGTGCCAGCAGCCGAGGCCCCGAGCAGTACTTC. It codes for CASSRGPEQYF.

The V call is TRBV5-1, the J call TRBJ2-3, with 10 bases fitting TRBD2. Trimming took 5 bases from V and 3 from J; bases not matched to a gene: 6. Germline CDR1 and CDR2: SGHRS and YFSETQ. This CDR3 has 15 residues. CDR3 region: CASRERGGVTDTQYF. For the CDR3, the DNA is TGCGCCAGCAGAGAGCGGGGGGGCGTGACAGATACGCAGTATTTT.

This chain connects TRBV13 to TRBJ1-1, with 7 positions matching TRBD1. The CDR3 runs 15 residues. Germline loops: CDR1 PRHDT, CDR2 FYEKMQ (reference sequence). V shed 8 bases, J shed 2 bases, and the junction held 11 bases outside the gene matches. CDR3 residues: CASLIRDSPNTEAFF. CDR3 nucleotide sequence: TGTGCCAGCCTTATTAGGGACAGTCCAAACACTGAAGCTTTCTTT.

The rearrangement joins TRBV27 to TRBJ2-7; D uncertain. Trimming cost V 0 bases and J 4 bases, with 13 bases left between them. Germline V gene lookup returns CDR1 MNHEY and CDR2 SMNVEV (reference sequence). The CDR3 runs to 15 residues. This chain's CDR3 is CASSLSPGLGYEQYF. Written as DNA, the CDR3 is TGTGCCAGCAGTTTATCGCCAGGCCTGGGTTACGAGCAGTACTTC.